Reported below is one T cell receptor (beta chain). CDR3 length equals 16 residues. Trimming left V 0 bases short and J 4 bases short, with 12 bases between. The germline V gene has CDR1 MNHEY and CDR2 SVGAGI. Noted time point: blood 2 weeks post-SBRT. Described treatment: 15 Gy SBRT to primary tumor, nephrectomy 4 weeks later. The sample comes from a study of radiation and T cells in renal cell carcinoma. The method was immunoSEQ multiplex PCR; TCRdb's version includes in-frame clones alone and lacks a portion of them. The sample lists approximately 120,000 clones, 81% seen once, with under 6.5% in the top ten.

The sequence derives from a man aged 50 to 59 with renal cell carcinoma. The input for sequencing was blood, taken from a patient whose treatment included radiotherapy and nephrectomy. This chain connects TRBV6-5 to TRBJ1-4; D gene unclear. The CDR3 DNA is TGTGCCAGCAGTTACTCATTGGGCAGGCTTAATGAAAAACTGTTTTTT. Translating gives CASSYSLGRLNEKLFF.